A selection of T cell receptor beta chains follows, all from one sample in a study of cytomegalovirus exposure and HLA in healthy donors. Method: immunoSEQ multiplex PCR; TCRdb's copy keeps in-frame clones and lacks some. The sample shows 100,000 to 150,000 clones, 70% to 80% of them seen only once. Sequencing was performed on PBMCs. These TCRs come from a man in his forties or fifties in good health and CMV-seronegative. Each CDR3 is given with its conserved first and last residue. The D gene is left open where the match is weak. For some rows the clone size is stated as once, few or many, or as a class when expanded; others skip it.

clone_size: .
d_call: TRBD2
v_call: TRBV6-5
j_call: TRBJ2-5
cdr3_aa: CASSLFWTGGQETQYF
cdr3_nt: TGTGCCAGCAGTTTGTTTTGGACCGGGGGGCAAGAGACCCAGTACTTC

clone_size: .
d_call: .
v_call: TRBV4-3
j_call: TRBJ2-1
cdr3_aa: CASSQATDNEQFF
cdr3_nt: TGCGCCAGCAGCCAAGCAACGGACAATGAGCAGTTCTTC

clone_size: .
d_call: TRBD2
v_call: TRBV14
j_call: TRBJ2-3
cdr3_aa: CASSQGSRGEYF
cdr3_nt: TGTGCCAGCAGCCAAGGGTCGCGGGGGGAGTATTTT

clone_size: .
d_call: .
v_call: TRBV9
j_call: TRBJ1-3
cdr3_aa: CASSVGDTTRNTIYF
cdr3_nt: TGTGCCAGCAGCGTAGGGGACACGACGCGAAACACCATATATTTT

clone_size: .
d_call: .
v_call: TRBV4-2
j_call: TRBJ2-1
cdr3_aa: CASSQDSRVYNEQFF
cdr3_nt: TGTGCCAGCAGCCAAGATAGCCGAGTCTACAATGAGCAGTTCTTC

clone_size: once
d_call: .
v_call: TRBV5-1
j_call: TRBJ1-3
cdr3_aa: CASSLDYGNTIYF
cdr3_nt: TGCGCCAGCAGCTTGGACTATGGAAACACCATATATTTT

clone_size: once
d_call: .
v_call: TRBV7-3
j_call: TRBJ2-7
cdr3_aa: CASSVSSRSEQYF
cdr3_nt: TGTGCCAGCAGCGTATCTTCGCGGAGCGAGCAGTACTTC

clone_size: few
d_call: .
v_call: TRBV7-9
j_call: TRBJ1-2
cdr3_aa: CSSSPGGDYGYTF
cdr3_nt: TGTTCCAGCAGTCCGGGAGGCGACTATGGCTACACCTTC

clone_size: .
d_call: .
v_call: TRBV5-8
j_call: TRBJ2-3
cdr3_aa: CASSSGLTWDTQYF
cdr3_nt: TGTGCCAGCAGCTCAGGACTCACGTGGGATACGCAGTATTTT

clone_size: once
d_call: TRBD1
v_call: TRBV6-6
j_call: TRBJ2-7
cdr3_aa: CASSYRRSGQGYEQYF
cdr3_nt: TGTGCCAGCAGTTACCGGCGATCGGGACAGGGCTACGAGCAGTACTTC

clone_size: .
d_call: .
v_call: TRBV28
j_call: TRBJ1-6
cdr3_aa: CASSLYSSYNSPLHF
cdr3_nt: TGTGCCAGCAGTTTATATAGCTCCTATAATTCACCCCTCCACTTT

clone_size: .
d_call: TRBD2
v_call: TRBV27
j_call: TRBJ2-3
cdr3_aa: CASKGAGGRDTQYF
cdr3_nt: TGTGCCAGCAAGGGAGCGGGGGGGCGAGATACGCAGTATTTT

clone_size: .
d_call: .
v_call: TRBV9
j_call: TRBJ2-2
cdr3_aa: CASSVEGGANTGELFF
cdr3_nt: TGTGCCAGCAGCGTAGAGGGCGGGGCGAACACCGGGGAGCTGTTTTTT

clone_size: once
d_call: .
v_call: TRBV28
j_call: TRBJ2-6
cdr3_aa: CASSAGAAGANVLTF
cdr3_nt: TGTGCCAGCAGTGCAGGAGCGGCTGGGGCCAACGTCCTGACTTTC

clone_size: .
d_call: .
v_call: TRBV28
j_call: TRBJ2-7
cdr3_aa: CASSLPPDEQYF
cdr3_nt: TGTGCCAGCAGTCTCCCCCCCGACGAGCAGTACTTC

clone_size: .
d_call: TRBD2
v_call: TRBV25-1
j_call: TRBJ2-7
cdr3_aa: CASSETGTSFSEQYF
cdr3_nt: TGTGCCAGCAGTGAGACCGGGACTAGTTTTTCCGAGCAGTACTTC

clone_size: once
d_call: TRBD2
v_call: TRBV19
j_call: TRBJ2-3
cdr3_aa: CASTDPAGETTDTQYF
cdr3_nt: TGTGCCAGTACCGACCCCGCGGGGGAGACCACAGATACGCAGTATTTT

clone_size: .
d_call: TRBD1
v_call: TRBV10-3
j_call: TRBJ2-7
cdr3_aa: CAISEPRTGTYEQYF
cdr3_nt: TGTGCCATCAGTGAGCCCCGGACAGGGACCTACGAGCAGTACTTC

clone_size: .
d_call: .
v_call: TRBV6-1
j_call: TRBJ1-5
cdr3_aa: CASSEAPGNQPQHF
cdr3_nt: TGTGCCAGCAGTGAAGCCCCCGGGAATCAGCCCCAGCATTTT

clone_size: few
d_call: .
v_call: TRBV9
j_call: TRBJ1-6
cdr3_aa: CASSPEINSPLHF
cdr3_nt: TGTGCCAGCAGCCCCGAGATCAATTCACCCCTCCACTTT

clone_size: once
d_call: .
v_call: TRBV20-1
j_call: TRBJ2-1
cdr3_aa: CSATKSEQFF
cdr3_nt: TGCAGTGCTACCAAGAGCGAGCAGTTCTTC

clone_size: once
d_call: .
v_call: TRBV5-1
j_call: TRBJ2-1
cdr3_aa: CASSPVNRVSSYNEQFF
cdr3_nt: TGCGCCAGCAGCCCGGTAAACAGGGTAAGCTCCTACAATGAGCAGTTCTTC

clone_size: .
d_call: TRBD1
v_call: TRBV6-5
j_call: TRBJ1-6
cdr3_aa: CASSSTTGSNSPLHF
cdr3_nt: TGTGCCAGCAGTTCCACGACAGGGTCCAATTCACCCCTCCACTTT

clone_size: .
d_call: TRBD1
v_call: TRBV5-1
j_call: TRBJ2-3
cdr3_aa: CASSLQGAGADTQYF
cdr3_nt: TGCGCCAGCAGCCTACAGGGGGCGGGGGCAGATACGCAGTATTTT

clone_size: once
d_call: .
v_call: TRBV4-2
j_call: TRBJ1-1
cdr3_aa: CASSGGGEAFF
cdr3_nt: TGTGCCAGCAGCGGCGGGGGGGAGGCTTTCTTT

clone_size: .
d_call: TRBD1
v_call: TRBV7-2
j_call: TRBJ1-5
cdr3_aa: CASSRTGNINQPQHF
cdr3_nt: TGTGCCAGCAGCCGGACAGGGAATATCAATCAGCCCCAGCATTTT

clone_size: .
d_call: TRBD1
v_call: TRBV9
j_call: TRBJ2-2
cdr3_aa: CASSPRDRGIGELFF
cdr3_nt: TGTGCCAGCAGCCCCCGGGACAGGGGCATCGGGGAGCTGTTTTTT

clone_size: .
d_call: .
v_call: TRBV5-1
j_call: TRBJ2-2
cdr3_aa: CASSPPGATGELFF
cdr3_nt: TGCGCCAGCAGCCCCCCAGGGGCCACCGGGGAGCTGTTTTTT

clone_size: once
d_call: .
v_call: TRBV4-3
j_call: TRBJ1-2
cdr3_aa: CASSQDSVGTAIYGYTF
cdr3_nt: TGCGCCAGCAGCCAAGATAGCGTCGGTACAGCCATCTATGGCTACACCTTC

clone_size: few
d_call: .
v_call: TRBV29-1
j_call: TRBJ2-5
cdr3_aa: CSVVTGLETQYF
cdr3_nt: TGCAGCGTTGTTACAGGGTTGGAGACCCAGTACTTC

clone_size: .
d_call: TRBD2
v_call: TRBV5-1
j_call: TRBJ2-5
cdr3_aa: CASTGLAGESAQYF
cdr3_nt: TGCGCCAGCACCGGACTAGCGGGGGAGTCGGCCCAGTACTTC

clone_size: .
d_call: .
v_call: TRBV5-1
j_call: TRBJ2-3
cdr3_aa: CASSLDALGADTQYF
cdr3_nt: TGCGCCAGCAGCTTGGACGCTCTAGGGGCAGATACGCAGTATTTT

clone_size: few
d_call: .
v_call: TRBV7-8
j_call: TRBJ1-4
cdr3_aa: CASSLNLVSVFF
cdr3_nt: TGTGCCAGCAGCTTAAATCTAGTGTCTGTGTTTTTT

clone_size: .
d_call: .
v_call: TRBV6-5
j_call: TRBJ1-5
cdr3_aa: CASSQTVYSNQPQHF
cdr3_nt: TGTGCCAGCAGCCAGACAGTATATAGCAATCAGCCCCAGCATTTT

clone_size: .
d_call: TRBD1
v_call: TRBV28
j_call: TRBJ2-7
cdr3_aa: CASGIPGQGTVKQYF
cdr3_nt: TGTGCCAGCGGCATCCCGGGACAGGGTACGGTTAAGCAGTACTTC

clone_size: .
d_call: TRBD1
v_call: TRBV2
j_call: TRBJ1-2
cdr3_aa: CASSKEGQEGYGYTF
cdr3_nt: TGTGCCAGCAGTAAAGAGGGACAGGAAGGCTATGGCTACACCTTC

clone_size: few
d_call: .
v_call: TRBV4-3
j_call: TRBJ1-2
cdr3_aa: CASSQDLQVSGGYTF
cdr3_nt: TGCGCCAGCAGCCAAGATCTCCAGGTGTCCGGAGGCTACACCTTC

clone_size: .
d_call: TRBD1
v_call: TRBV5-1
j_call: TRBJ2-7
cdr3_aa: CASSLNPGTGAYEQYF
cdr3_nt: TGCGCCAGCAGCTTAAACCCCGGGACAGGGGCCTACGAGCAGTACTTC

clone_size: .
d_call: .
v_call: TRBV7-9
j_call: TRBJ2-2
cdr3_aa: CASSWPWAENTGELFF
cdr3_nt: TGTGCCAGCAGCTGGCCCTGGGCCGAGAACACCGGGGAGCTGTTTTTT

clone_size: .
d_call: .
v_call: TRBV5-1
j_call: TRBJ1-4
cdr3_aa: CASSLSGQSLNEKLFF
cdr3_nt: TGCGCCAGCAGCTTGTCTGGACAGTCTCTTAATGAAAAACTGTTTTTT

clone_size: .
d_call: .
v_call: TRBV28
j_call: TRBJ2-7
cdr3_aa: CASSLSPTDMSPYEQYF
cdr3_nt: TGTGCCAGCAGTTTATCGCCGACAGATATGAGTCCCTACGAGCAGTACTTC

clone_size: .
d_call: .
v_call: TRBV7-3
j_call: TRBJ2-1
cdr3_aa: CASTQGGSNEQFF
cdr3_nt: TGTGCCAGCACCCAGGGGGGAAGCAATGAGCAGTTCTTC

clone_size: .
d_call: TRBD2
v_call: TRBV5-8
j_call: TRBJ2-3
cdr3_aa: CASSSETSGGPDTQYF
cdr3_nt: TGTGCCAGCAGCTCGGAGACTAGCGGGGGGCCCGATACGCAGTATTTT

clone_size: .
d_call: TRBD1
v_call: TRBV5-1
j_call: TRBJ1-3
cdr3_aa: CASSLTGGGNTIYF
cdr3_nt: TGCGCCAGCAGCCTGACAGGGGGAGGAAACACCATATATTTT

clone_size: .
d_call: TRBD1
v_call: TRBV2
j_call: TRBJ2-7
cdr3_aa: CASAGTGSSSYEQYF
cdr3_nt: TGTGCCAGTGCGGGGACAGGATCCAGCTCCTACGAGCAGTACTTC

clone_size: once
d_call: .
v_call: TRBV7-9
j_call: TRBJ1-2
cdr3_aa: CASSSWTESYGYTF
cdr3_nt: TGTGCCAGCAGCTCTTGGACAGAGTCATATGGCTACACCTTC

clone_size: .
d_call: .
v_call: TRBV11-2
j_call: TRBJ1-2
cdr3_aa: CASTKMGQGGGYTF
cdr3_nt: TGTGCCAGCACCAAAATGGGGCAGGGCGGTGGCTACACCTTC

clone_size: .
d_call: .
v_call: TRBV6-6
j_call: TRBJ2-1
cdr3_aa: CASSSGRGKTNEQFF
cdr3_nt: TGTGCCAGCAGTTCAGGAAGGGGGAAAACAAATGAGCAGTTCTTC

clone_size: few
d_call: TRBD2
v_call: TRBV9
j_call: TRBJ2-5
cdr3_aa: CASSGLLAGGKETQYF
cdr3_nt: TGTGCCAGCAGCGGACTACTAGCGGGGGGAAAAGAGACCCAGTACTTC

clone_size: .
d_call: .
v_call: TRBV6-6
j_call: TRBJ2-5
cdr3_aa: CASNYQETQYF
cdr3_nt: TGTGCCAGCAACTACCAAGAGACCCAGTACTTC

clone_size: .
d_call: TRBD2
v_call: TRBV4-2
j_call: TRBJ2-7
cdr3_aa: CASSPTSGGKSGEQYF
cdr3_nt: TGTGCCAGCAGCCCCACTAGCGGGGGAAAGTCAGGCGAGCAGTACTTC

clone_size: .
d_call: TRBD1
v_call: TRBV4-1
j_call: TRBJ1-3
cdr3_aa: CASSQDDRGTVSGNTIYF
cdr3_nt: TGCGCCAGCAGCCAAGATGATCGCGGGACAGTTTCTGGAAACACCATATATTTT

clone_size: .
d_call: .
v_call: TRBV6-5
j_call: TRBJ2-3
cdr3_aa: CASTKGPGITDTQYF
cdr3_nt: TGTGCCAGCACGAAGGGGCCAGGTATCACAGATACGCAGTATTTT

clone_size: .
d_call: TRBD2
v_call: TRBV9
j_call: TRBJ2-1
cdr3_aa: CASSQSGGSHNEQFF
cdr3_nt: TGTGCCAGCAGCCAGTCGGGGGGGTCTCACAATGAGCAGTTCTTC

clone_size: .
d_call: TRBD1
v_call: TRBV7-9
j_call: TRBJ2-4
cdr3_aa: CASSLGTGVDKNIQYF
cdr3_nt: TGTGCCAGCAGCCTCGGGACAGGGGTTGACAAAAACATTCAGTACTTC

clone_size: .
d_call: TRBD2
v_call: TRBV5-8
j_call: TRBJ2-5
cdr3_aa: CASSSLLAGVGETQYF
cdr3_nt: TGTGCCAGCAGCTCTTTACTAGCGGGGGTTGGAGAGACCCAGTACTTC

clone_size: .
d_call: .
v_call: TRBV4-3
j_call: TRBJ1-4
cdr3_aa: CASSQFTGRGNEKLFF
cdr3_nt: TGCGCCAGCAGCCAATTTACAGGACGTGGCAATGAAAAACTGTTTTTT

clone_size: .
d_call: .
v_call: TRBV29-1
j_call: TRBJ2-7
cdr3_aa: CSVARGLSEQYF
cdr3_nt: TGCAGCGTTGCCCGAGGGCTGAGCGAGCAGTACTTC

clone_size: .
d_call: TRBD1
v_call: TRBV5-6
j_call: TRBJ2-1
cdr3_aa: CASSQTGGQNNEQFF
cdr3_nt: TGTGCCAGCAGCCAAACAGGGGGCCAGAACAATGAGCAGTTCTTC